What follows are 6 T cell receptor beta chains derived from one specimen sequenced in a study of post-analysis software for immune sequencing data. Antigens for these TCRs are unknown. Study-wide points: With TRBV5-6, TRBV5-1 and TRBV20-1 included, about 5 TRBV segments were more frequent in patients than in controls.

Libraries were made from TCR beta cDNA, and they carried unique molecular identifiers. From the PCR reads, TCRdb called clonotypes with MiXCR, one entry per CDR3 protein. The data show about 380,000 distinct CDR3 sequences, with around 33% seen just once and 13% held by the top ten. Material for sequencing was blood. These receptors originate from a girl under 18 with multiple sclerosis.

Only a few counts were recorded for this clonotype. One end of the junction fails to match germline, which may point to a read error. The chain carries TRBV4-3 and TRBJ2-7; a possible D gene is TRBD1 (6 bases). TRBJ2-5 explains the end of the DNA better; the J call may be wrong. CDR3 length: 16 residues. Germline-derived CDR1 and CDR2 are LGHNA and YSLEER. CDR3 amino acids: CACSQNRAPFEETQYF. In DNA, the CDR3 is TGCGCCTGCAGCCAAAACAGGGCCCCCTTTGAAGAGACCCAGTACTTC.

In DNA, the CDR3 is TGTGCCAGCAGCCCCCTAGCGGGGTCCTACAATGAGCAGTTCTTC. Its translation is CASSPLAGSYNEQFF. The chain carries TRBV7-2 and TRBJ2-1; TRBD2 aligns across 9 bases. J gave up 1 base and V 5 bases, and 3 bases lay outside the gene matches. Germline CDR1 is SGHTA and CDR2 is FQGNSA. The CDR3 contains 15 residues.

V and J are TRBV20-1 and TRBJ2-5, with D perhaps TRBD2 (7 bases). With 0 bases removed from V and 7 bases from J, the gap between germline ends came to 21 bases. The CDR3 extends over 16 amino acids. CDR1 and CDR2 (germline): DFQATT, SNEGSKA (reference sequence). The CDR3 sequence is CSAREPGRGALGTQYF. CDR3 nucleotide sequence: TGCAGTGCTAGAGAGCCGGGACGGGGGGCCCTTGGGACCCAGTACTTC.

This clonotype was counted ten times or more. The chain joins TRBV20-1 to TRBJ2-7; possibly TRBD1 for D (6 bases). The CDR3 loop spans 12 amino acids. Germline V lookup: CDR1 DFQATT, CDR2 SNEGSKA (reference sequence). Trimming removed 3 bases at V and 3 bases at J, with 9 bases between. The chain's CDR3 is CSASEQGYEQYF. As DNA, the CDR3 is TGCAGTGCTAGCGAACAGGGCTACGAGCAGTACTTC.

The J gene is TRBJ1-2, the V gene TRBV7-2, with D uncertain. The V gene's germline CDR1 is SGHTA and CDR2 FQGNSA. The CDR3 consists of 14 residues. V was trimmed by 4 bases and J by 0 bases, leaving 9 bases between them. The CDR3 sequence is CASSSDGANYGYTF. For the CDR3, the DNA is TGTGCCAGCAGCTCGGACGGAGCTAACTATGGCTACACCTTC.

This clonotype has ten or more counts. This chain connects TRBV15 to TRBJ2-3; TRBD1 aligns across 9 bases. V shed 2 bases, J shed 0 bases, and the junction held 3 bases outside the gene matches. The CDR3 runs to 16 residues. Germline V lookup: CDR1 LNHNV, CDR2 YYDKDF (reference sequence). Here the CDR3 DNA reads TGTGCCACCAGCAGATTACAGGGGGCGAGCACAGATACGCAGTATTTT. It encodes CATSRLQGASTDTQYF.